These T cell receptor beta chains were read from a single sample in a study of OX40 agonist ivuxolimab in advanced cancers. TCRdb's table, derived via immunoSEQ multiplex PCR, lists solely in-frame clones and lacks some. Of approximately 50,000 clones listed, approximately 88% are singletons. The sequencing here drew on CD4+ or CD8+ T cells sorted from blood, taken in a trial of the OX40 agonist ivuxolimab. These receptors were collected from an adult with an advanced solid tumor such as melanoma, head and neck, liver or kidney cancer. Each CDR3 is given with its conserved first and last residue. The order of the fields is J gene, D gene, V gene, clone size, CDR3 DNA, CDR3 protein. D genes are given only for firm matches. Clone size appears in some rows only: once, few, many, or a class for an expanded clone.

TRBJ2-5,-,TRBV28,-,TGTGCCAGCAGTTTAGCGCAAGAGACCCAGTACTTC,CASSLAQETQYF
TRBJ2-1,TRBD2,TRBV7-2,once,TGTGCCAGCAGCTTAGGTACTAGCGGGTCCCTCGGTGAGCAGTTCTTC,CASSLGTSGSLGEQFF
TRBJ2-5,-,TRBV7-9,-,TGTGCCAGCAGAGAGGGGCTTCAAGAGACCCAGTACTTC,CASREGLQETQYF
TRBJ2-2,-,TRBV5-8,-,TGTGCCAGCAGCCGGGCGGAGGACAGTAGCACCGGGGAGCTGTTTTTT,CASSRAEDSSTGELFF
TRBJ2-4,-,TRBV15,-,TGTGCCACCAGCAGAGACACCGCGGCAGCCAAAAACATTCAGTACTTC,CATSRDTAAAKNIQYF
TRBJ2-2,-,TRBV19,-,TGTGCCAGTAGTACGGCAGGGAGGACCGGGGAGCTGTTTTTT,CASSTAGRTGELFF
TRBJ1-5,-,TRBV6-6,-,TGTGCCAGCAGTTACCAGGGTGATCAGCCCCAGCATTTT,CASSYQGDQPQHF
TRBJ2-1,TRBD1,TRBV5-1,-,TGCGCCAGCAGCTTGCAGGGGGCTTACAATGAGCAGTTCTTC,CASSLQGAYNEQFF
TRBJ1-2,-,TRBV5-4,-,TGTGCCAGCAGCTTGGAGATCGGCAGGGACTATGGCTACACCTTC,CASSLEIGRDYGYTF
TRBJ2-1,-,TRBV5-1,-,TGCGCCAGCCGACGGGGCCAGAGCTCCTACAATGAGCAGTTCTTC,CASRRGQSSYNEQFF